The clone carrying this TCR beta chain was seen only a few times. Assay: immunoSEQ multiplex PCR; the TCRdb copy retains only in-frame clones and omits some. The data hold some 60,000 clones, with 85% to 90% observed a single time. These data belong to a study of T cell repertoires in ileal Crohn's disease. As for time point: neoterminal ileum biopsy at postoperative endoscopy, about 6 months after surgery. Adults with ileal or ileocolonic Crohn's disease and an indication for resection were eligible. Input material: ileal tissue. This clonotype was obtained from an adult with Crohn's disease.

For the CDR3, the DNA is TGTGCCAGCAGTGGTAGACTCCCACTGCCCGGGGAGCTGTTTTTT. This encodes CASSGRLPLPGELFF. V usage is TRBV6-1 and J usage is TRBJ2-2; no clear D gene. The CDR3 length is 15 residues. Germline CDR1 reads MNHNS; CDR2 reads SASEGT. V lost 4 bases and J lost 6, with 15 bases in between.